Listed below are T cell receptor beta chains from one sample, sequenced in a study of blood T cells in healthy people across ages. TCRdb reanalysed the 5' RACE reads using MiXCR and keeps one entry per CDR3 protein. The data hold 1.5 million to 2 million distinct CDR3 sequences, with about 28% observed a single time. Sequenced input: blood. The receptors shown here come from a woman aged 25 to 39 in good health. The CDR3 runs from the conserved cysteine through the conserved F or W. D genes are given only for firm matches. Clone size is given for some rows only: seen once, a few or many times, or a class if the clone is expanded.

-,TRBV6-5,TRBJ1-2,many,TGTGCCAGCAGTTATGGGACAAATGGCTACACCTTC,CASSYGTNGYTF
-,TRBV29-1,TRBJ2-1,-,TGCAGCGTTGAAACTGATGAGCAGTTCTTC,CSVETDEQFF
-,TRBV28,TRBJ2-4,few,TGTGCCAGCAGTTTATTAGGGGCGGGGAAGGACATTCAGTACTTC,CASSLLGAGKDIQYF
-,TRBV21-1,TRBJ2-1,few,TGTGCCAGCAGCAAAGTAGGTCTAGCGGACTCCTACAATGAGCAGTTCTTC,CASSKVGLADSYNEQFF
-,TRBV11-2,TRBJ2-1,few,TGTGCCAGCAGCTTAGATGCGGGATCAAACAATGAGCAGTTCTTC,CASSLDAGSNNEQFF
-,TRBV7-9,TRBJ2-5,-,TGTGCCAACAGCTTAGCAGGGACCCAGTACTTC,CANSLAGTQYF
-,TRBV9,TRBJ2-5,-,TGTGCCAGCAGCGTAGGCCCCAGGAGGGAGACCCAGTACTTC,CASSVGPRRETQYF
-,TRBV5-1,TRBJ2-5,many,TGCGCCAGCAGCTTGGGACCATTAGAGGAGACCCAGTACTTC,CASSLGPLEETQYF
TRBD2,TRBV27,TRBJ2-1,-,TGTGCCAGCAGTTTACGGCGGGAGGGCCGTTCGCATGAGCAGTTCTTC,CASSLRREGRSHEQFF
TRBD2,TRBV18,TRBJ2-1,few,TGTGCCAGCTCACCTTCGGGACTAGCGGGACCCGGGGAGCAGTTCTTC,CASSPSGLAGPGEQFF
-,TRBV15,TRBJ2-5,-,TGTGCCACCAGCAGAGTGACGGATGGGGAGGTGACCCAGTACTTC,CATSRVTDGEVTQYF
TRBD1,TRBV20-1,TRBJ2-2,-,TGCAGTGCTAGAGACCCGAGACAGGGAAACACCGGGGAGCTGTTTTTT,CSARDPRQGNTGELFF
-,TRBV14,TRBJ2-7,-,TGTGCCAGCAGCCAAGGGTTCCAAGGGGGAGCCTACGAGCAGTACTTC,CASSQGFQGGAYEQYF
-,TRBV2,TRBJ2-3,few,TGTGCCAGCACCCCCCGGTCATTGGGTGAAGATACGCAGTATTTT,CASTPRSLGEDTQYF
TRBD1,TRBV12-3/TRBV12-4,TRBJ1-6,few,TGTGCCAGCAGTTCGAGACAGGGGACCCTCCACTTT,CASSSRQGTLHF
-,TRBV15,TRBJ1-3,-,TGTGCCACCAGCAGAGACAGATACTCTGGAAACACCATATATTTT,CATSRDRYSGNTIYF
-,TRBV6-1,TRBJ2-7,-,TGTGCCAGCAGGGAAGCGGCGGATTCCTACGAGCAGTACTTC,CASREAADSYEQYF
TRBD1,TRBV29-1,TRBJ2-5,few,TGCAGCGTTGAAGCAGGGGGCTTCGAGACCCGGTACTTC,CSVEAGGFETRYF
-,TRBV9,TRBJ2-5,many,TGTGCCAGCAGCACTAGAGGTTCGGAGACCCAGTACTTC,CASSTRGSETQYF
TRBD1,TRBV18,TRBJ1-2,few,TGTGCCAGCTCACCACGGGACAGGGTCGACTATGGCTACACCTTC,CASSPRDRVDYGYTF
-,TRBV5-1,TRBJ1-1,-,TGCGCCAGCAGCTTGGCCGGGGGGATGACTTTCTTT,CASSLAGGMTFF
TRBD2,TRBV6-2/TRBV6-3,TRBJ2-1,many,TGTGCCAGCAGTTATGAACGGACTAGCGGGTCTAATGAGCAGTTCTTC,CASSYERTSGSNEQFF
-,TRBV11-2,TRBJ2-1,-,TGTGCCAGCAGCGCCGTCCTGGGCAATGAGCAGTTCTTC,CASSAVLGNEQFF
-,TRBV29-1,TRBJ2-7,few,TGCAGCGTTGAAGAGAAGAAGCCCTACGAGCAGTACTTC,CSVEEKKPYEQYF
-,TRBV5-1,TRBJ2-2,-,TGCGCCAGCAGCGGAGGAGACTCCGGGGAGCTGTTTTTT,CASSGGDSGELFF
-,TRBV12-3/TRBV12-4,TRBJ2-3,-,TGTGCCAGCAGTTTTCGGACCGCGGGTGCAGATACGCAGTATTTT,CASSFRTAGADTQYF
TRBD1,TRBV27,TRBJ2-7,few,TGTGCCAGCAGTCCGGACAGGGTAGCTCGGGAGCAGTACTTC,CASSPDRVAREQYF